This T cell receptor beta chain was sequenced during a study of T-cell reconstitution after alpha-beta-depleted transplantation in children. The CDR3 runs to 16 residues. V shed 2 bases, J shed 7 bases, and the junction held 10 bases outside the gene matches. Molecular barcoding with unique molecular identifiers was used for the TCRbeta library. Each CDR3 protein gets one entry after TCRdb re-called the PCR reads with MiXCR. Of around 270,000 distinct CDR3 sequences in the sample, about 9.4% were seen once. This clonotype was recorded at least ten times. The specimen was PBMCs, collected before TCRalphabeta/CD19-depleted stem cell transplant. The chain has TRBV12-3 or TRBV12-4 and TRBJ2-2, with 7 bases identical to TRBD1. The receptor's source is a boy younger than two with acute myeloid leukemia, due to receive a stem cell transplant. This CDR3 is CASSLLWDRHRGELFF. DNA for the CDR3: TGTGCCAGCAGTTTACTCTGGGACAGACACCGCGGGGAGCTGTTTTTT.